Below, one TCR beta chain is given with its context. The multiple sclerosis controls consisted of treatment-naive patients with relapsing-remitting disease, either stable or active. Through negative isolation, CD4+ and CD8+ T cells were obtained, while TEMRA cells were enriched using FACS. The sample comes from a study of CD8 T cells in Susac syndrome. V lost 3 bases and J 10 bases, leaving 14 bases between the germline ends. The CDR3 is 13 amino acids. Germline CDR1 and CDR2: SGHDT and YYEEEE. RNA amounts of about 0.5 to 1 ug underwent reverse transcription with random hexamers. The authors amplified TCR beta CDR3 across 54 Vbeta and 13 Jbeta using immunoSEQ multiplex PCR. TCRdb re-called the immunoSEQ multiplex PCR reads with MiXCR, one entry per CDR3 protein. The table shows approximately 200,000 distinct CDR3 sequences, with approximately 96% occurring only once.

J is TRBJ2-1 and V is TRBV5-6; D call uncertain. The sample was CD4+ T cells from PBMCs. This TCR was recovered from a human donor with multiple sclerosis. The CDR3 region has the DNA TGTGCCAGCAGCTCCCCTCTTCTGGGGGAGCAGTTCTTC. Its protein product is CASSSPLLGEQFF.